This T cell receptor beta chain stems from a study of early T cells in non-severe SARS-CoV-2 infection. This CDR3 comprises 17 residues. Germline loops: CDR1 KGHDR, CDR2 SFDVKD. The germline V and J ends were trimmed by 4 bases and 6 bases, with 22 bases remaining between them. TCRdb ran MiXCR on the 5' RACE reads and lists one entry per CDR3 protein. The repertoire has tens of thousands of distinct CDR3 sequences, roughly 8.4% of them found once; the top ten carry roughly 3.5%. This clonotype came up a few times. The sequencing input was whole blood. The V gene is TRBV24-1, the J gene TRBJ2-3; either TRBD1 or TRBD2 may supply D (5 bases each). The receptor was isolated from an adult who was a healthcare worker with PCR-confirmed SARS-CoV-2 infection or an uninfected control (not recorded which). The CDR3 is CATSEPGAGGQSDTQYF. The CDR3 DNA follows: TGTGCCACCAGTGAACCTGGGGCCGGAGGTCAATCGGATACGCAGTATTTT.